One and the same sample provided the 18 T cell receptor beta chains below, sequenced in a study of neurological immune-mediated disorders. TCRdb reprocessed the 5' RACE reads via MiXCR and lists one record per CDR3 protein. The sample yields tens of thousands of distinct CDR3 sequences, 3% to 4% seen once. Specimen: PBMCs. Source of these receptors: a woman aged 45-59 years with multiple sclerosis.

Ten or more counts support this clonotype. V gene TRBV7-2 combines with J gene TRBJ2-7; D perhaps matches TRBD1 (5 bases). V gave up 3 bases and J gave up 1 base, with 13 bases separating them. The CDR3 covers 15 residues. Per germline, CDR1 SGHTA and CDR2 FQGNSA. The CDR3 region is CASSFGARRSYEQYF. The CDR3 bases are TGTGCCAGCAGCTTTGGGGCTCGTAGGTCCTACGAGCAGTACTTC. Looking up the rest from reference TRBV7-2 and TRBJ2-7 gives the full variable domain: GAGVSQSPSNKVTEKGKDVELRCDPISGHTALYWYRQSLGQGLEFLIYFQGNSAPDKSGLPSDRFSAERTGGSVSTLTIQRTQQEDSAVYLCASSFGARRSYEQYFGPGTRLTVT.

V usage is TRBV20-1 and J usage is TRBJ1-2; 7 bases match TRBD1. J lost 1 base, V lost 0 bases, and 11 bases had no gene match. The germline V gene has CDR1 DFQATT and CDR2 SNEGSKA (reference sequence). CDR3 size: 17 residues. As DNA, the CDR3 is TGCAGTGCTAGAGATTACCACAGGGGAGGGCTTAACTATGGCTACACCTTC. It yields the protein CSARDYHRGGLNYGYTF.

This clonotype was observed many times. The gene calls are TRBV20-1 and TRBJ2-1; no firm D call. Germline V gene data show CDR1 as DFQATT and CDR2 as SNEGSKA (reference sequence). CDR3 length equals 13 residues. Trimming took 3 bases from V and 6 from J, leaving 12 bases between them. CDR3 loop: CSARSEPGNEQFF. Written as DNA, the CDR3 is TGCAGTGCTAGGTCGGAACCAGGCAATGAGCAGTTCTTC.

A remark on this clonotype: A much larger clonotype is one base distant, so this may be a read error. This chain joins TRBV29-1 and TRBJ2-1; the D is unclear. Germline values: CDR1 SQVTM, CDR2 ANQGSEA. This CDR3 is built from 12 residues. With 7 bases removed from V and 7 bases from J, the gap between germline ends came to 14 bases. The CDR3 is CSGSRAGNEQFF. DNA for the CDR3: TGCAGCGGCAGTCGAGCTGGGAATGAGCAGTTCTTC.

Ten or more counts support this clonotype. The chain has TRBV27 and TRBJ1-4, with 7 bases identical to TRBD1. Germline V gene lookup returns CDR1 MNHEY and CDR2 SMNVEV (reference sequence). J lost 5 bases, V lost 2 bases, and 5 bases had no gene match. The CDR3 sequence is 15 residues long. As DNA, the CDR3 is TGTGCCAGCAGTTTAGCAGGGGGAGTGAATGAAAAACTGTTTTTT. Protein product: CASSLAGGVNEKLFF.

Many counts were recorded for this clonotype. The CDR3 reads CATSRDPGSHQPQHF. The CDR3 coding sequence is TGTGCCACCAGCAGAGATCCCGGGAGCCATCAGCCCCAGCATTTT. V usage is TRBV15 and J usage is TRBJ1-5; D gene uncertain. The CDR3 totals 15 residues. Germline V gene lookup returns CDR1 LNHNV and CDR2 YYDKDF (reference sequence). V lost 0 bases, J lost 5 bases, and 11 bases lay in between.

This clonotype was detected many times. CDR3 protein: CAISPGQGWFEQYF. Here the CDR3 DNA reads TGTGCCATCAGCCCGGGACAGGGTTGGTTCGAGCAGTACTTC. The chain recombines TRBV10-3 with TRBJ2-7, with TRBD1 matching 9 bases. J was trimmed by 6 bases and V by 6 bases; bases with no gene match: 9. There are 14 residues in the CDR3. The germline V gene has CDR1 ENHRY and CDR2 SYGVKD.

This clonotype was seen at least ten times. The chain couples TRBV18 to TRBJ2-5; 9 nucleotides align to TRBD1. Germline CDR1 reads KGHSH; CDR2 reads LQKENI. This CDR3 has 16 amino acids. The junction had 6 bases not matched to a gene; V was cut back by 0 bases and J by 4 bases. CDR3: CASSPPGTGRRETQYF. The CDR3 nucleotides read TGTGCCAGCTCACCACCCGGGACAGGGAGGCGAGAGACCCAGTACTTC.

The table lists this clonotype with many counts. The chain is built from TRBV7-9 and TRBJ2-3; 13 bases match TRBD2. With V trimmed by 8 bases and J by 14 bases, 22 bases remained unmatched. The CDR3 totals 17 residues. CDR1 is SEHNR and CDR2 is FQNEAQ in the germline V gene (reference sequence). In DNA form, the CDR3 reads TGTGCCAGCGGTTCACCCGTATTCCCGGGACTAGCGGGGACGGTGTATTTT. Translating gives CASGSPVFPGLAGTVYF.

There are many counts of this clonotype. The chain combines TRBV5-1 with TRBJ2-5; no clear D gene. Germline assignment: CDR1 SGHRS and CDR2 YFSETQ. V lost 7 bases, J lost 5 bases, and 9 bases lay in between. The CDR3 runs 11 residues. In nucleotides, the CDR3 is TGCGCCAGCGGGCTTACGGAGACCCAGTACTTC. It is translated as CASGLTETQYF.

This clonotype was picked up many times. The chain has TRBV7-6 and TRBJ2-7; D is unclear. The CDR3 loop spans 14 amino acids. CDR1 is SGHVS and CDR2 is FNYEAQ in the germline V gene. V was trimmed by 2 bases and J by 2 bases, leaving 10 bases between them. The CDR3 DNA sequence: TGTGCCAGCAGCTTACTAGGGCAGGCCTACGAGCAGTACTTC. Amino acid sequence: CASSLLGQAYEQYF.

V is TRBV5-1 and J is TRBJ2-4, with unresolved D. Germline-derived CDR1 and CDR2 are SGHRS and YFSETQ. Trimming pared 0 bases from V and 8 bases from J, leaving 9 bases between. CDR3 length: 13 amino acids. Written as DNA, the CDR3 is TGCGCCAGCAGCTTGGCCGAATCGGACATTCAGTACTTC. Its translation is CASSLAESDIQYF. Variable domain in full (rest from reference TRBV5-1 and TRBJ2-4): KAGVTQTPRYLIKTRGQQVTLSCSPISGHRSVSWYQQTPGQGLQFLFEYFSETQRNKGNFPGRFSGRQFSNSRSEMNVSTLELGDSALYLCASSLAESDIQYFGAGTRLSVL.

This clonotype was detected ten times or more. The gene calls are TRBV7-2 and TRBJ1-2, with D hard to call. CDR3 size: 14 residues. Germline CDR1 is SGHTA and CDR2 is FQGNSA. The ends were cut back, 1 base at V and 5 bases at J, with 11 bases in the middle. The CDR3 region is CASSLVRRRYGYTF. In DNA form, the CDR3 reads TGTGCCAGCAGCTTAGTTCGGCGGAGATATGGCTACACCTTC. Drawing the rest from reference TRBV7-2 and TRBJ1-2, the complete variable domain is GAGVSQSPSNKVTEKGKDVELRCDPISGHTALYWYRQSLGQGLEFLIYFQGNSAPDKSGLPSDRFSAERTGGSVSTLTIQRTQQEDSAVYLCASSLVRRRYGYTFGSGTRLTVV.

CDR3 nucleotides: TGTGCCAGCTCACAGGGGAGACACGAGCAGTACTTC. Its protein is CASSQGRHEQYF. The chain has TRBV18 and TRBJ2-7, with D possibly being TRBD1 or TRBD2 (5 bases each). CDR3 length equals 12 residues. Germline lookup yields CDR1 KGHSH and CDR2 LQKENI. V lost 4 bases, J lost 5 bases, and 9 bases lay in between.

This clonotype was counted at least ten times. V usage is TRBV7-2 and J usage is TRBJ2-2; D is undetermined. The CDR3 consists of 14 residues. The ends were cut back, 1 base at V and 1 base at J, with 4 bases in the middle. Germline V CDR1 and CDR2: SGHTA, FQGNSA. CDR3 amino acids: CASSLERNTGELFF. CDR3 bases: TGTGCCAGCAGCTTAGAGCGGAACACCGGGGAGCTGTTTTTT.

This clonotype has at least ten counts. The chain couples TRBV4-3 to TRBJ1-2, with D possibly matching TRBD1 (5 bases). Germline CDR1 reads LGHNA; CDR2 reads YSLEER. The CDR3 runs 14 residues. V was clipped by 1 base and J by 4 bases, with 10 bases between them. The CDR3: CASSQGAGSYGYTF. For the CDR3, the DNA is TGCGCCAGCAGCCAAGGGGCAGGGTCCTATGGCTACACCTTC.

This clonotype occurred many times. The chain combines TRBV29-1 with TRBJ2-1; a possible D gene is TRBD2 (6 bases). Germline CDR1 is SQVTM and CDR2 is ANQGSEA. The CDR3 has 14 residues. With 7 bases removed from V and 6 bases from J, the gap between germline ends came to 19 bases. The CDR3 loop reads CSADPRGSGNEQFF. The CDR3 DNA is TGCAGCGCGGATCCCCGGGGGAGTGGCAATGAGCAGTTCTTC.

The rearrangement links TRBV2 to TRBJ2-5; D not certain. The V and J ends lost 8 bases and 4 bases respectively, with 8 bases between them. There are 11 residues in the CDR3. Germline CDR1 reads SNHLY; CDR2 reads FYNNEI. The CDR3 bases are TGTGCCAGCGCGAGGAGAGAGACCCAGTACTTC. This sequence encodes CASARRETQYF.